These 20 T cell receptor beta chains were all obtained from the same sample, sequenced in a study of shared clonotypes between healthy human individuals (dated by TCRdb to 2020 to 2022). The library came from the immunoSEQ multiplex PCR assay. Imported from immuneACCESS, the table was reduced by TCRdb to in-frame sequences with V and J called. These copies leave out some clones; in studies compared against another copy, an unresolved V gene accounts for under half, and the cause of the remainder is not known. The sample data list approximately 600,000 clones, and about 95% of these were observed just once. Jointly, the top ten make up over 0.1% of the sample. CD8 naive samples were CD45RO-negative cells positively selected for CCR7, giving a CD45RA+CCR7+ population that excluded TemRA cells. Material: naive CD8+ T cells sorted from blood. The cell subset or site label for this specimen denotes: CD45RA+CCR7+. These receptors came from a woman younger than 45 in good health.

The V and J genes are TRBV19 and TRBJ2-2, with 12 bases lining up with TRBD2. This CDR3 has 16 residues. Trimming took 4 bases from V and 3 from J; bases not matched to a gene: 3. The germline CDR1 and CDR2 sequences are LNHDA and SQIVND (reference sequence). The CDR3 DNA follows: TGTGCCAGTAGTACCAGACTAGCGGGAGACACCGGGGAGCTGTTTTTT. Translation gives CASSTRLAGDTGELFF.

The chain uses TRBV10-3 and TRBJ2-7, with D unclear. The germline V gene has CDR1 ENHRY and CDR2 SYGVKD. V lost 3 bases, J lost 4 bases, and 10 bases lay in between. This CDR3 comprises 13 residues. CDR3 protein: CAISDNDAYEQYF. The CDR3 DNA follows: TGTGCCATCAGTGACAACGATGCTTACGAGCAGTACTTC.

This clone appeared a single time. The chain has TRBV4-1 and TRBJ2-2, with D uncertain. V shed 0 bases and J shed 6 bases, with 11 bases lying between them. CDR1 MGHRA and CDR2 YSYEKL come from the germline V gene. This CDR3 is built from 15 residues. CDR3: CASSQEYLGSGELFF. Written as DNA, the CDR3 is TGCGCCAGCAGCCAAGAATACCTCGGGTCCGGGGAGCTGTTTTTT.

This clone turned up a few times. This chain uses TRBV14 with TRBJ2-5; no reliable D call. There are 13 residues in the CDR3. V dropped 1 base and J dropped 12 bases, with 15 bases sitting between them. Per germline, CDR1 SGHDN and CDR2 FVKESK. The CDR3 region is CASSQAHSLEEYF. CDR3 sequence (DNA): TGTGCCAGCAGCCAAGCGCACAGTCTAGAGGAGTACTTC.

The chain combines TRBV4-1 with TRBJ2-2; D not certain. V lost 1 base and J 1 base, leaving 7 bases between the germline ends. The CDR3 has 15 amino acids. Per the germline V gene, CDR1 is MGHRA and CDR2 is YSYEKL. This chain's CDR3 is CASSQGRQNTGELFF. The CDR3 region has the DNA TGCGCCAGCAGCCAAGGGCGACAGAACACCGGGGAGCTGTTTTTT.

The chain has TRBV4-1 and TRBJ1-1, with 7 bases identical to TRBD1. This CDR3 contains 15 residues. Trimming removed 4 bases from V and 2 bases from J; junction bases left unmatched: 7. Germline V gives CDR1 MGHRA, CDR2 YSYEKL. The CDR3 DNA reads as TGCGCCAGCAGCCCACGGACAGGAAGAAACACTGAAGCTTTCTTT. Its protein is CASSPRTGRNTEAFF.

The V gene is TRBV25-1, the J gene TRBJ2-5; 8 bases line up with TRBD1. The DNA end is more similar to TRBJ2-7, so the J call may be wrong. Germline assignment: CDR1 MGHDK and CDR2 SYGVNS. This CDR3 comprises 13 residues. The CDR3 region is CASSAQGVYEQYF. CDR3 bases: TGTGCCAGCAGTGCACAGGGGGTCTACGAGCAGTACTTC.

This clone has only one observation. The CDR3 region has the DNA TGTGCCAGCAGCTCGGATCAAAAGGTCAATCAGCCCCAGCATTTT. Translated, it gives CASSSDQKVNQPQHF. V usage is TRBV7-9 and J usage is TRBJ1-5; no clear D gene. Trimming shortened V by 4 bases and J by 3 bases, and 13 bases separated the two germline ends. CDR1 is SEHNR and CDR2 is FQNEAQ in the germline V gene (reference sequence). The CDR3 is made up of 15 amino acids.

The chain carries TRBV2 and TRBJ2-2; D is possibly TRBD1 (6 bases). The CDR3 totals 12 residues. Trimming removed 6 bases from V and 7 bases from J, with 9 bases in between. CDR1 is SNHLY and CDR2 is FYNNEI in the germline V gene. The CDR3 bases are TGTGCCAGCAGAAAACAGGGCGGGGAGCTGTTTTTT. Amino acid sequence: CASRKQGGELFF.

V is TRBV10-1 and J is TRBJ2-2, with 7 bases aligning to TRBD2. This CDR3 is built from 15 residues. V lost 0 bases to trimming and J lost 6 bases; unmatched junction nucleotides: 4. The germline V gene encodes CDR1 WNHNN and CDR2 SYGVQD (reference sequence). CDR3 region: CASSESTLASGELFF. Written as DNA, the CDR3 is TGCGCCAGCAGTGAGTCCACACTAGCGTCCGGGGAGCTGTTTTTT.

CDR3 in amino acids: CASRGDYSYNEQFF. The CDR3 DNA is TGCGCCAGCCGGGGGGACTACTCCTACAATGAGCAGTTCTTC. The V call is TRBV5-1, the J call TRBJ2-1; 7 bases line up with TRBD2. Germline V CDR1 and CDR2: SGHRS, YFSETQ. The CDR3 sequence is 14 residues long. V shed 7 bases and J 0 bases; nucleotides not matched to a gene: 4.

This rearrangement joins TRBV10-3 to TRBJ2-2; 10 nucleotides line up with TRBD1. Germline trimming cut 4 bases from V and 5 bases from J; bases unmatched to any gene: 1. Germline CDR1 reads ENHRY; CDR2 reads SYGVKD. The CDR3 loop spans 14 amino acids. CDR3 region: CAISGTGGTGELFF. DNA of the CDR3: TGTGCCATCAGTGGGACAGGGGGAACCGGGGAGCTGTTTTTT.

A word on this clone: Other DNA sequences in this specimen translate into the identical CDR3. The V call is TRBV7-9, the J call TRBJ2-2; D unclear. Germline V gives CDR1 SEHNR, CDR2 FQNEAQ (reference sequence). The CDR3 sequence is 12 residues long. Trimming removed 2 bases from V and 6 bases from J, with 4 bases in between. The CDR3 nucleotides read TGTGCCAGCAGCTTAAGGGCCGGGGAGCTGTTTTTT. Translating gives CASSLRAGELFF. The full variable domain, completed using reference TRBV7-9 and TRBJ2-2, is DTGVSQNPRHKITKRGQNVTFRCDPISEHNRLYWYRQTLGQGPEFLTYFQNEAQLEKSRLLSDRFSAERPKGSFSTLEIQRTEQGDSAMYLCASSLRAGELFFGEGSRLTVL.

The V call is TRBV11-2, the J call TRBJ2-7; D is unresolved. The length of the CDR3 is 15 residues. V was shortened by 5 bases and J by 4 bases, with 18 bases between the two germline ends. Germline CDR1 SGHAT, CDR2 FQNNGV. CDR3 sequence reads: CASSRLSGVNYEQYF. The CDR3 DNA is TGTGCCAGCAGCCGCCTATCAGGAGTAAATTACGAGCAGTACTTC.

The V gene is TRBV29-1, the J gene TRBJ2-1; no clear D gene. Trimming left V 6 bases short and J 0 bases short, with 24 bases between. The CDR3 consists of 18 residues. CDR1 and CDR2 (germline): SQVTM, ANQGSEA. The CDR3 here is CSVPPPRATPSSYNEQFF. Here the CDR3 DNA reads TGCAGCGTACCCCCCCCTAGAGCCACTCCCAGCTCCTACAATGAGCAGTTCTTC.

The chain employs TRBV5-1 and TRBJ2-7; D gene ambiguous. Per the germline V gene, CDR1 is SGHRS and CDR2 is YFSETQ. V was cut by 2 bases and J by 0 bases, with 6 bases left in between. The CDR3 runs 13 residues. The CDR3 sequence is CASSFVPSYEQYF. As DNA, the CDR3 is TGCGCCAGCAGCTTCGTACCCTCCTACGAGCAGTACTTC. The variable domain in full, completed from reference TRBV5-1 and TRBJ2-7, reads KAGVTQTPRYLIKTRGQQVTLSCSPISGHRSVSWYQQTPGQGLQFLFEYFSETQRNKGNFPGRFSGRQFSNSRSEMNVSTLELGDSALYLCASSFVPSYEQYFGPGTRLTVT.

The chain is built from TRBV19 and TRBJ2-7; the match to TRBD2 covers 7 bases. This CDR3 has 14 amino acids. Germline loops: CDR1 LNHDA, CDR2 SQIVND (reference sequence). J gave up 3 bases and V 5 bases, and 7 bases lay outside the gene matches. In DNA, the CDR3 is TGTGCCAGTAGTTTGACTAGCACAGACTACGAGCAGTACTTC. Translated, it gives CASSLTSTDYEQYF.

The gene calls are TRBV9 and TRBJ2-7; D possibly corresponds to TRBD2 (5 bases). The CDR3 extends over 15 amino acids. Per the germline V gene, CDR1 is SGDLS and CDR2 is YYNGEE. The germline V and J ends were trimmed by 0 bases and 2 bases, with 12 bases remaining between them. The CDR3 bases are TGTGCCAGCAGCGTAGGAGACGGAGGAGCCTACGAGCAGTACTTC. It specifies CASSVGDGGAYEQYF. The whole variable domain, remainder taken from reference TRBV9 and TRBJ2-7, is DSGVTQTPKHLITATGQRVTLRCSPRSGDLSVYWYQQSLDQGLQFLIQYYNGEERAKGNILERFSAQQFPDLHSELNLSSLELGDSALYFCASSVGDGGAYEQYFGPGTRLTVT.

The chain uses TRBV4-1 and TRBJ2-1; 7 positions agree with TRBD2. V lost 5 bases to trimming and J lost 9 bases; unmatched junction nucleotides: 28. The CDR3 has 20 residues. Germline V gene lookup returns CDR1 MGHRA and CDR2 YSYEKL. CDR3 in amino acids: CASSSRFPREANRFGGEQFF. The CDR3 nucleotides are TGCGCCAGCAGCTCACGTTTCCCACGGGAGGCCAATCGATTCGGGGGTGAGCAGTTCTTC.

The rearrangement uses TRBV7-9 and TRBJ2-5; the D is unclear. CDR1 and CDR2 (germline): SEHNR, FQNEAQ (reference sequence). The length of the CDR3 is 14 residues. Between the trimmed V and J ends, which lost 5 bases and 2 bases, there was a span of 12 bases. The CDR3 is CASSPDVLQETQYF. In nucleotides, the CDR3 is TGTGCCAGCAGCCCGGATGTACTTCAAGAGACCCAGTACTTC.